This TCR beta chain derives from a study of T cells in Graves' hyperthyroidism and ophthalmopathy. This clonotype has a handful of counts. RNA transcripts served as the template for amplifying TCR beta CDR3 regions. Primed by the HTBI set, a first-round RT-PCR was run on the TCR CDR3. In TCRdb, the multiplex PCR reads were re-called with MiXCR into one record per CDR3 protein. The sample has hundreds of thousands of distinct CDR3 sequences; 11% to 15% are singletons. Patients with uncontrolled infections, other autoimmune diseases, pregnancy or lactation were excluded. CDR1 MNHEY and CDR2 SMNVEV come from the germline V gene (reference sequence). The CDR3 covers 13 residues. Trimming left V 2 bases short and J 5 bases short, with 6 bases between.

Sequences were obtained from blood. This sequence was found in a woman aged 40 to 55 with Graves' hyperthyroidism. The chain links TRBV27 to TRBJ1-4; D ambiguous. The CDR3 nucleotides read TGTGCCAGCAGTTTAAAAGAAAATGAAAAACTGTTTTTT. This gives the protein CASSLKENEKLFF. Together with reference TRBV27 and TRBJ1-4, the CDR3 gives the full variable domain: EAQVTQNPRYLITVTGKKLTVTCSQNMNHEYMSWYRQDPGLGLRQIYYSMNVEVTDKGDVPEGYKVSRKEKRNFPLILESPSPNQTSLYFCASSLKENEKLFFGSGTQLSVL.